This T cell receptor (beta chain) was recovered during a study of T cells in Graves' hyperthyroidism and ophthalmopathy. Background on the study: Any treatment followed the collection of peripheral blood at initial diagnosis.

This clonotype came up many times. Patients with uncontrolled infections, other autoimmune diseases, pregnancy or lactation were excluded. RNA transcripts yielded amplified TCR beta CDR3 regions. In the first-round RT-PCR of the TCR CDR3, the HTBI primer set was used. TCRdb re-called the multiplex PCR reads through MiXCR, storing one row per CDR3 protein. The table records 200,000 or so distinct CDR3 sequences, approximately 16% of them present only once. This sequence was found in a woman in her fifties or sixties with Graves' hyperthyroidism. The sequencing input was blood.

CDR3 amino acids: CASSPRDRDEQPQHF. The CDR3 DNA reads as TGCGCCAGCAGCCCCCGGGACAGGGACGAGCAGCCCCAGCATTTT. The rearrangement links TRBV4-1 to TRBJ1-5, with 9 bases aligning to TRBD1. The CDR3 consists of 15 residues. Trimming cost V 4 bases and J 7 bases; bases outside gene matches: 8. Germline loops: CDR1 MGHRA, CDR2 YSYEKL.